Shown below are 16 T cell receptor beta chains from a single sample sequenced in a study of T cells in Graves' hyperthyroidism and ophthalmopathy. The TCR beta CDR3 regions underwent amplification using RNA transcripts as the source. The HTBI primer set served for first-round RT-PCR of the TCR CDR3. TCRdb passed the multiplex PCR reads through MiXCR, listing each CDR3 protein once. Of 530,000 or so distinct CDR3 sequences listed, around a quarter are singletons. The material sequenced was blood. These receptors were taken from a woman aged 25 to 39 with Graves' ophthalmopathy.

There are many counts of this clonotype. The J gene is TRBJ1-2, the V gene TRBV28; D may be TRBD1 (5 bases). The CDR3 is made up of 14 amino acids. The germline gives CDR1 MDHEN, CDR2 SYDVKM. The V and J ends lost 8 bases and 2 bases respectively, with 15 bases between them. DNA for the CDR3: TGTGCCAGCGAAGACCCGGGGGGAAACTATGGCTACACCTTC. This encodes CASEDPGGNYGYTF.

This chain connects TRBV27 to TRBJ2-2; 8 positions agree with TRBD1. The trim removed 7 bases at V and 3 bases at J, leaving 7 bases unmatched. The length of the CDR3 is 15 residues. The germline V gene encodes CDR1 MNHEY and CDR2 SMNVEV (reference sequence). In DNA form, the CDR3 reads TGTGCCAGCAAGGGGCAGGGGGCTTACACCGGGGAGCTGTTTTTT. Its translation: CASKGQGAYTGELFF.

This chain links TRBV5-1 with TRBJ2-3; D unclear. The V gene lost 0 bases and the J gene lost 5 bases, with 10 bases spanning the gap. The CDR3 extends over 14 amino acids. Per the germline V gene, CDR1 is SGHRS and CDR2 is YFSETQ. CDR3 sequence: CASSLGLSVDTQYF. The CDR3 DNA sequence: TGCGCCAGCAGCTTGGGACTTTCAGTAGATACGCAGTATTTT. Supplemented by reference TRBV5-1 and TRBJ2-3, the full variable domain reads KAGVTQTPRYLIKTRGQQVTLSCSPISGHRSVSWYQQTPGQGLQFLFEYFSETQRNKGNFPGRFSGRQFSNSRSEMNVSTLELGDSALYLCASSLGLSVDTQYFGPGTRLTVL.

The chain joins TRBV6-1 to TRBJ1-2, with D hard to call. The CDR3 is made up of 12 amino acids. The V gene's germline CDR1 is MNHNS and CDR2 SASEGT. Trimming took off 4 bases at V and 4 bases at J, with 7 bases between the two ends. The CDR3 protein is CASSVTAYGYTF. In DNA form, the CDR3 reads TGTGCCAGCAGTGTCACCGCCTATGGCTACACCTTC.

The table lists this clonotype with many counts. The CDR3 here is CSARPRTSGGEQYF. In nucleotides, the CDR3 is TGCAGTGCTAGACCTCGGACTAGCGGGGGCGAGCAGTACTTC. The chain couples TRBV20-1 to TRBJ2-7; 13 bases are shared with TRBD2. This CDR3 spans 14 amino acids. Germline CDR1 DFQATT, CDR2 SNEGSKA (reference sequence). J gave up 6 bases and V 2 bases, and 4 bases lay outside the gene matches.

In this sample, this clonotype turned up a few times. This chain links TRBV13 with TRBJ1-2, with TRBD1 matching over 7 bases. The CDR3 sequence is 15 residues long. Trimming removed 5 bases from V and 6 bases from J; junction bases left unmatched: 12. From germline, CDR1 is PRHDT and CDR2 FYEKMQ (reference sequence). The DNA for the CDR3 is TGTGCCAGCAGCGAAAGGGGGCAGCTTAGGGATGGCTACACCTTC. It yields the protein CASSERGQLRDGYTF.

The chain employs TRBV20-1 and TRBJ1-2; D not certain. V shed 2 bases and J shed 3 bases, with 4 bases lying between them. CDR3 size: 11 residues. Looked up from germline, CDR1 is DFQATT and CDR2 is SNEGSKA (reference sequence). The CDR3 region is CSARPDYGYTF. The CDR3 bases are TGCAGTGCTAGACCCGACTATGGCTACACCTTC.

This clonotype has ten or more counts. The chain joins TRBV11-2 to TRBJ1-2; D unclear. CDR1 is SGHAT and CDR2 is FQNNGV in the germline V gene. The CDR3 loop spans 16 amino acids. Deletions cut 1 base from V and 4 bases from J, with 16 bases between. The CDR3 protein is CASSLGAADSAYGYTF. The CDR3 DNA is TGTGCCAGCAGCTTAGGAGCTGCTGATTCTGCCTATGGCTACACCTTC. The complete variable domain, with remaining parts taken from reference TRBV11-2 and TRBJ1-2, reads EAGVAQSPRYKIIEKRQSVAFWCNPISGHATLYWYQQILGQGPKLLIQFQNNGVVDDSQLPKDRFSAERLKGVDSTLKIQPAKLEDSAVYLCASSLGAADSAYGYTFGSGTRLTVV.

This clonotype was detected many times. This chain uses TRBV12-3 or TRBV12-4 with TRBJ1-1; D is possibly TRBD1 (6 bases). Trimming pared 1 base from V and 4 bases from J, leaving 16 bases between. The CDR3 is made up of 16 amino acids. CDR3 nucleotide sequence: TGTGCCAGCAGTTTAGGGCGTCGCAGAGGGGGCACTGAAGCTTTCTTT. Protein product: CASSLGRRRGGTEAFF.

The chain joins TRBV12-3 or TRBV12-4 to TRBJ1-1; TRBD1 is a possible D gene (5 bases). The V gene lost 2 bases and the J gene lost 4 bases, with 11 bases spanning the gap. The CDR3 runs 14 residues. In DNA, the CDR3 is TGTGCCAGCAGTTTACCCCAGGGCAGCACTGAAGCTTTCTTT. Translation gives CASSLPQGSTEAFF.

The V call is TRBV12-3 or TRBV12-4, the J call TRBJ1-1; D not certain. The CDR3 sequence is 20 residues long. Trimming removed 2 bases at V and 0 bases at J, with 25 bases between. The CDR3 DNA sequence: TGTGCCAGCAGTTTATACTCCAGGTTCTTCGGACCCCTCATGAACACTGAAGCTTTCTTT. Amino acids: CASSLYSRFFGPLMNTEAFF.

The CDR3 here is CSAVHSGFSTYEQYF. CDR3 coding DNA: TGCAGTGCAGTTCACTCCGGGTTCTCCACCTACGAGCAGTACTTC. The genes are TRBV20-1 and TRBJ2-7; D is unclear. This CDR3 is 15 amino acids long. Trimming left V 6 bases short and J 2 bases short, with 20 bases between. Per the germline V gene, CDR1 is DFQATT and CDR2 is SNEGSKA (reference sequence).

This clonotype was detected once. The V call is TRBV29-1, the J call TRBJ1-3; possible D gene TRBD1, 6 bases. Looked up from germline, CDR1 is SQVTM and CDR2 is ANQGSEA. The CDR3 contains 12 residues. Deletions cut 1 base from V and 8 bases from J, with 9 bases between. CDR3: CSVEAGVDTIYF. DNA for the CDR3: TGCAGCGTTGAAGCAGGGGTAGACACCATATATTTT.

This clonotype was detected only once. The CDR3 sequence: CASRVGSPDAFF. The CDR3 nucleotides are TGTGCCAGCAGGGTGGGATCGCCGGACGCTTTCTTT. The chain uses TRBV6-1 and TRBJ1-1; D is unresolved. The germline V gene has CDR1 MNHNS and CDR2 SASEGT. V was pared by 6 bases and J by 11 bases, with 16 bases between. The CDR3 spans 12 residues.

The table lists this clonotype with a few counts. This chain joins TRBV7-8 and TRBJ2-2; no clear D. CDR3 length: 15 residues. Between the trimmed V and J ends, which lost 1 base and 5 bases, there was a span of 11 bases. Germline lookup yields CDR1 SGHVS and CDR2 FQNEAQ. In DNA, the CDR3 is TGTGCCAGCAGCTTAGATTGGGGAACAACCGGGGAGCTGTTTTTT. As protein: CASSLDWGTTGELFF.

There are many counts of this clonotype. The rearrangement uses TRBV19 and TRBJ2-5; possible D gene TRBD1, 5 bases. V lost 6 bases and J 2 bases, leaving 10 bases between the germline ends. Looked up from germline, CDR1 is LNHDA and CDR2 is SQIVND (reference sequence). This CDR3 is 13 amino acids long. The CDR3 region is CASSPDRQETQYF. The CDR3 DNA follows: TGTGCCAGTAGCCCAGACAGACAAGAGACCCAGTACTTC.